This is a list of T cell receptor beta chains from one sample in a study of beta chain features in type 1 diabetes. Method: immunoSEQ multiplex PCR; TCRdb's copy keeps in-frame clones and lacks some. The table includes 100,000 to 150,000 clones, roughly 17% detected once. Sequencing was performed on central memory CD4+ T cells from blood. These receptors were taken from a man younger than 35 with type 1 diabetes. CDR3s include the opening cysteine and the closing phenylalanine or tryptophan. The D gene is left open where the match is weak. Clone size is shown for a subset of rows, as once, few, many or a class of expanded clone.

D gene,J gene,clone size,V gene,CDR3 protein,CDR3 DNA
-,TRBJ1-3,-,TRBV12-2,CASRLGRVGFYSGNTIYF,TGTGCAAGTCGCTTAGGAAGGGTAGGGTTTTATTCTGGAAACACCATATATTTT
-,TRBJ2-1,-,TRBV7-9,CASSLFSGFHNEQFF,TGTGCCAGCAGCTTATTCTCGGGTTTCCACAATGAGCAGTTCTTC
-,TRBJ2-7,-,TRBV4-1,CASSQDRDSGAYEQYF,TGCGCCAGCAGCCAAGATCGGGATAGCGGAGCCTACGAGCAGTACTTC
-,TRBJ2-3,-,TRBV7-8,CASSTGPLSDTQYF,TGTGCCAGCAGCACAGGCCCCTTGTCAGATACGCAGTATTTT
-,TRBJ2-7,-,TRBV7-2,CASSLAQGDEQYF,TGTGCCAGCAGCTTAGCTCAGGGCGACGAGCAGTACTTC
-,TRBJ2-7,few,TRBV19,CASSAGIGEQYF,TGTGCCAGTAGCGCAGGGATCGGCGAGCAGTACTTC
TRBD2,TRBJ2-3,-,TRBV11-2,CASSLALDTQYF,TGTGCCAGCTCACTAGCGTTGGATACGCAGTATTTT
-,TRBJ1-2,few,TRBV4-1,CASSQEVGQLYGYTF,TGCGCCAGCAGCCAAGAAGTCGGACAGCTCTATGGCTACACCTTC
-,TRBJ2-5,few,TRBV6-5,CASSRAGAAETQYF,TGTGCCAGCAGTCGGGCTGGGGCGGCAGAGACCCAGTACTTC
TRBD2,TRBJ2-1,many,TRBV11-2,CASSLELAGGDEQFF,TGTGCCAGCAGCTTAGAACTAGCGGGAGGAGATGAGCAGTTCTTC
-,TRBJ1-1,-,TRBV30,CAWSVLGPQAFF,TGTGCCTGGAGTGTACTTGGCCCCCAAGCTTTCTTT
-,TRBJ1-6,-,TRBV2,CASETGGVPLHF,TGTGCCAGCGAGACCGGGGGCGTACCCCTCCACTTT
TRBD2,TRBJ2-1,-,TRBV18,CASSPISDRGGFF,TGTGCCAGCTCACCAATTTCTGACCGGGGGGGGTTCTTC
TRBD1,TRBJ1-2,-,TRBV7-2,CASSPTTGGAWGYTF,TGTGCCAGCAGCCCGACGACAGGGGGCGCGTGGGGCTACACCTTC
TRBD1,TRBJ2-4,-,TRBV30,CAWNQGQGAQDIQYF,TGTGCCTGGAACCAGGGACAGGGGGCTCAGGACATTCAGTACTTC
-,TRBJ1-2,few,TRBV6-1,CASTRDRTSYGYTF,TGTGCCAGCACACGAGACCGAACGAGCTATGGCTACACCTTC
-,TRBJ2-3,few,TRBV11-2,CASSRTGDTQYF,TGTGCCAGCAGCCGCACAGGGGATACGCAGTATTTT
-,TRBJ2-2,-,TRBV18,CASSTTGFGELFF,TGTGCCAGCTCAACAACAGGGTTCGGGGAGCTGTTTTTT
TRBD2,TRBJ2-5,few,TRBV9,CASSVATGGQETQYF,TGTGCCAGCAGCGTAGCTACGGGAGGGCAAGAGACCCAGTACTTC
-,TRBJ1-5,few,TRBV4-2,CASSQGTGQGTRGNQPQHF,TGTGCCAGCAGCCAAGGAACGGGCCAGGGGACTAGGGGCAATCAGCCCCAGCATTTT
-,TRBJ2-3,-,TRBV11-2,CASSLDGGAGDTQYF,TGTGCCAGCAGCTTAGATGGGGGGGCGGGAGATACGCAGTATTTT
TRBD1,TRBJ2-5,-,TRBV30,CAGEQGAETQYF,TGTGCCGGGGAACAGGGGGCGGAGACCCAGTACTTC
-,TRBJ2-3,-,TRBV29-1,CSASERGTDTQYF,TGCAGCGCCTCCGAGAGAGGGACAGATACGCAGTATTTT
TRBD1,TRBJ1-1,few,TRBV5-4,CASSLDRGSPEAFF,TGTGCCAGCAGCTTGGACAGGGGGAGCCCTGAAGCTTTCTTT
-,TRBJ1-1,-,TRBV9,CASSRSSGSYQNTEAFF,TGTGCCAGCAGTCGTAGTTCAGGGAGTTATCAGAACACTGAAGCTTTCTTT
TRBD1,TRBJ2-2,few,TRBV5-6,CASSSHRGNTGELFF,TGTGCCAGCAGCTCCCACAGGGGAAACACCGGGGAGCTGTTTTTT
TRBD1,TRBJ2-7,-,TRBV10-3,CAISVGDRVGYEQYF,TGTGCCATCAGTGTAGGGGACAGGGTAGGATACGAGCAGTACTTC
-,TRBJ2-1,few,TRBV9,CASSVLAYTRDGEQFF,TGTGCCAGCAGCGTACTAGCATACACCCGGGACGGCGAGCAGTTCTTC
TRBD2,TRBJ2-7,-,TRBV27,CASSFREGEYEQYF,TGTGCCAGCAGTTTTCGGGAGGGGGAATACGAGCAGTACTTC
-,TRBJ1-5,few,TRBV20-1,CSATGNQPQHF,TGCAGTGCCACGGGGAATCAGCCCCAGCATTTT
TRBD1,TRBJ2-1,many,TRBV5-1,CASSLAGQGFHSNNEQFF,TGCGCCAGCAGCTTGGCGGGACAGGGGTTCCACTCGAACAATGAGCAGTTCTTC
-,TRBJ2-1,many,TRBV5-1,CASSLDYAAYNEQFF,TGCGCCAGCAGCTTGGACTATGCAGCATACAATGAGCAGTTCTTC
-,TRBJ1-1,-,TRBV29-1,CSVEDGAEAFF,TGCAGCGTTGAAGACGGCGCTGAAGCTTTCTTT
-,TRBJ1-4,few,TRBV5-4,CASSNPANTNEKLFF,TGTGCCAGCAGCAATCCCGCCAATACTAATGAAAAACTGTTTTTT
-,TRBJ2-7,once,TRBV20-1,CSASSPEQYF,TGCAGTGCTAGTTCTCCCGAGCAGTACTTC
-,TRBJ2-7,-,TRBV7-9,CASSSSGGLGDEQYF,TGTGCCAGCAGCTCCTCTGGAGGTTTAGGGGACGAGCAGTACTTC
-,TRBJ2-1,-,TRBV29-1,CSVENNEQFF,TGCAGCGTTGAAAATAATGAGCAGTTCTTC
TRBD1,TRBJ2-7,-,TRBV27,CASSLSGQGAEQYF,TGTGCCAGCAGTTTAAGCGGACAGGGAGCCGAGCAGTACTTC
TRBD1,TRBJ2-5,-,TRBV18,CASSPPGQGVETQYF,TGTGCCAGCTCACCTCCGGGACAGGGAGTGGAGACCCAGTACTTC